The 4 T cell receptor beta chains reported below all come from one sample, sequenced in a study of cytomegalovirus exposure and HLA in healthy donors. Use of 60 Vbeta and 13 Jbeta primers characterized the PCR. The method was immunoSEQ multiplex PCR; TCRdb's version includes in-frame clones alone and lacks a portion of them. The sample consists of 130,000 or so clones, approximately 8.8% of them appearing once. Sequenced input: PBMCs. The source of these receptors is a man between 40 and 49 years old in good health and CMV-seronegative.

V and J are TRBV5-1 and TRBJ2-3, with 9 positions matching TRBD1. CDR1 is SGHRS and CDR2 is YFSETQ in the germline V gene. V lost 9 bases, J lost 6 bases, and 14 bases stayed unmatched. The CDR3 is 15 residues long. CDR3 nucleotides: TGCGCCACTTCACAGGGGGCGGGGGAAGAGGATACGCAGTATTTT. It encodes CATSQGAGEEDTQYF.

This clone was recorded a few times. This chain links TRBV10-2 with TRBJ2-7; D may be TRBD1 (6 bases). V lost 2 bases and J 0 bases, leaving 11 bases between the germline ends. CDR1 and CDR2 (germline): WSHSY, SAAADI. The CDR3 runs 15 residues. CDR3: CASSERRQASYEQYF. CDR3 sequence (DNA): TGCGCCAGCAGTGAGAGGCGACAGGCCTCCTACGAGCAGTACTTC.

Notes on this clone: The junction shows a germline mismatch at one end, possibly a read error. The chain uses TRBV29-1 and TRBJ1-2; D is possibly TRBD1 (6 bases). This CDR3 is 11 amino acids long. Germline V gene lookup returns CDR1 SQVTM and CDR2 ANQGSEA. This CDR3 reads CSGRDNYGHTF. In DNA, the CDR3 is TGCAGCGGTCGGGACAACTATGGCCACACCTTC.

The chain uses TRBV19 and TRBJ2-3; 7 bases agree with TRBD2. With V trimmed by 2 bases and J by 1 base, 3 bases remained unmatched. The CDR3 has 15 residues. The germline V gene encodes CDR1 LNHDA and CDR2 SQIVND (reference sequence). For the CDR3, the DNA is TGTGCCAGTAGTATACAGGGAGGGGGCACAGATACGCAGTATTTT. This translates into CASSIQGGGTDTQYF. The full variable domain, its missing parts supplied by reference TRBV19 and TRBJ2-3, is DGGITQSPKYLFRKEGQNVTLSCEQNLNHDAMYWYRQDPGQGLRLIYYSQIVNDFQKGDIAEGYSVSREKKESFPLTVTSAQKNPTAFYLCASSIQGGGTDTQYFGPGTRLTVL.